These 8 T cell receptor beta chains were sequenced from one sample in a study of blood T cell repertoires in COVID-19. Profiling relied on immunoSEQ multiplex PCR, and the TCRdb table lists in-frame clones only, not all of them. Seen here are roughly 90,000 clones, about 82% observed once, and the top ten hold 25%. The specimen sequenced was peripheral blood. These receptors all stem from a human donor in a cohort sampled during active COVID-19.

This chain's CDR3 is CASSPIAGGGQTQYF. The CDR3 nucleotides are TGTGCCAGCAGCCCGATAGCGGGGGGCGGGCAGACCCAGTACTTC. The chain links TRBV7-2 to TRBJ2-5; 10 bases agree with TRBD2. Losses at the gene ends were 5 bases for V and 6 bases for J; bases not matched to a gene: 9. CDR1 and CDR2 (germline): SGHTA, FQGNSA. The CDR3 consists of 15 residues.

V usage is TRBV5-4 and J usage is TRBJ2-1, with D perhaps matching TRBD2 (5 bases). This CDR3 contains 14 residues. V dropped 0 bases and J dropped 3 bases, with 7 bases sitting between them. Germline loops: CDR1 SGHNT, CDR2 YYREEE (reference sequence). In nucleotides, the CDR3 is TGTGCCAGCAGCTTGGCCCGGGACTACAATGAGCAGTTCTTC. Protein: CASSLARDYNEQFF.

This chain connects TRBV5-1 to TRBJ1-1; the D is unclear. CDR1 is SGHRS and CDR2 is YFSETQ in the germline V gene. V lost 4 bases to trimming and J lost 1 base, with 11 bases between them. The CDR3 has 14 residues. The CDR3 spells CASSPWAANTEAFF. DNA for the CDR3: TGCGCCAGCAGCCCTTGGGCAGCGAACACTGAAGCTTTCTTT.

The rearrangement links TRBV7-2 to TRBJ2-7, with 7 bases matching TRBD2. CDR1 is SGHTA and CDR2 is FQGNSA in the germline V gene. V shed 5 bases and J 1 base; nucleotides not matched to a gene: 5. The length of the CDR3 is 14 residues. This CDR3 is CASSNQRGSYEQYF. The DNA for the CDR3 is TGTGCCAGCAGCAATCAGCGGGGTTCCTACGAGCAGTACTTC.

CDR3 sequence: CASSRTPTSGGLNEQFF. The CDR3 DNA is TGTGCCAGCAGCCGCACCCCGACTAGCGGGGGACTCAACGAGCAGTTCTTC. V and J are TRBV5-6 and TRBJ2-1; 12 nucleotides align to TRBD2. The germline gives CDR1 SGHDT, CDR2 YYEEEE. Germline trimming cut 4 bases from V and 10 bases from J; bases unmatched to any gene: 15. The CDR3 covers 17 residues.

The chain carries TRBV4-2 and TRBJ2-1; 13 positions agree with TRBD2. CDR1 is LGHNA, CDR2 YNFKEQ, per germline. Trimming at V came to 3 bases and at J to 7 bases, leaving 9 bases not matched to a gene. This CDR3 has 17 residues. In DNA, the CDR3 is TGTGCCAGCAGCCAGGGTGCAACTAGCGGGAGGGTTAATGAGCAGTTCTTC. It is translated as CASSQGATSGRVNEQFF.

The CDR3 DNA reads TGTGCCAGCAGCCCCTTGGATAGCAATTCACCCCTCCACTTT. Translation gives CASSPLDSNSPLHF. The genes are TRBV27 and TRBJ1-6, with no clear D. Trimming left V 6 bases short and J 7 bases short, with 13 bases between. CDR3 size: 14 residues. Per germline, CDR1 MNHEY and CDR2 SMNVEV (reference sequence).

The V and J genes are TRBV5-1 and TRBJ1-5; no firm D call. Germline V CDR1 and CDR2: SGHRS, YFSETQ. This CDR3 has 15 amino acids. The V end lost 4 bases, the J end lost 0 bases, and 11 bases lay between the germline ends. The CDR3 is CASSVAGVSNQPQHF. The DNA of the CDR3 is TGCGCCAGCAGCGTTGCCGGGGTTAGCAATCAGCCCCAGCATTTT.